This T cell receptor beta chain was profiled in a study of post-analysis software for immune sequencing data. Across the whole study: Disease courses included relapsing-remitting, secondary progressive and progressive-relapsing multiple sclerosis. General study findings and limits: Among five TRBV segments more frequent in patients than controls were TRBV5-6, TRBV5-1 and TRBV20-1. Samples made in the same batch grouped tightly together by F measure.

The germline V gene has CDR1 SQVTM and CDR2 ANQGSEA. The CDR3 loop spans 16 amino acids. V gave up 0 bases and J gave up 0 bases, with 13 bases separating them. In regard to this clonotype: Its antigen is as yet unknown.

Sequencing libraries made from TCR beta cDNA carried unique molecular identifiers. With about 0.95 to 11 million T cells as the source, roughly 0.5 million cDNA molecules resulted. Using its own MiXCR run on the PCR reads, TCRdb lists one record per CDR3 protein. The sample has 400,000 to 500,000 distinct CDR3 sequences; approximately 39% are singletons. Source material: blood. The clonotype originates from a girl aged 2 to 9 with multiple sclerosis. The chain couples TRBV29-1 to TRBJ2-3; D uncertain. CDR3 bases: TGCAGCGTTGAAGATCTGACGTCGCATAGCACAGATACGCAGTATTTT. Translated, it gives CSVEDLTSHSTDTQYF.